In this sample, the clone carrying this T cell receptor beta chain turned up once. The data originate from a study of PD-L1 blockade in urothelial cancer. Study-level information: Administration of atezolizumab to patients began around 2014, at 1,200 mg intravenously every 3 weeks. Blood analysis was done at 3 weeks (second dose) and 6 weeks after treatment began.

Germline V gene data show CDR1 as SEHNR and CDR2 as FQNEAQ (reference sequence). V lost 2 bases and J 5 bases, leaving 9 bases between the germline ends. The CDR3 runs to 13 residues. Measured with immunoSEQ multiplex PCR; TCRdb has only the in-frame clones, and not every one. The table lists fewer than 65,000 clones, about 81% of them singletons. The time point here: pretreatment peripheral blood. Patients suffered from locally advanced or metastatic urothelial carcinoma. Pretreatment and on-treatment samples were taken, numbering 1 to 8 per patient. The chain recombines TRBV7-9 with TRBJ1-2; D gene unclear. The TCR sequence derives from a man aged 70 or older with urothelial cancer. Sequenced material: PBMCs, taken around atezolizumab (anti-PD-L1) treatment. CDR3 in amino acids: CASSLPFEYGYTF. The CDR3 DNA reads as TGTGCCAGCAGCTTACCTTTCGAGTATGGCTACACCTTC.